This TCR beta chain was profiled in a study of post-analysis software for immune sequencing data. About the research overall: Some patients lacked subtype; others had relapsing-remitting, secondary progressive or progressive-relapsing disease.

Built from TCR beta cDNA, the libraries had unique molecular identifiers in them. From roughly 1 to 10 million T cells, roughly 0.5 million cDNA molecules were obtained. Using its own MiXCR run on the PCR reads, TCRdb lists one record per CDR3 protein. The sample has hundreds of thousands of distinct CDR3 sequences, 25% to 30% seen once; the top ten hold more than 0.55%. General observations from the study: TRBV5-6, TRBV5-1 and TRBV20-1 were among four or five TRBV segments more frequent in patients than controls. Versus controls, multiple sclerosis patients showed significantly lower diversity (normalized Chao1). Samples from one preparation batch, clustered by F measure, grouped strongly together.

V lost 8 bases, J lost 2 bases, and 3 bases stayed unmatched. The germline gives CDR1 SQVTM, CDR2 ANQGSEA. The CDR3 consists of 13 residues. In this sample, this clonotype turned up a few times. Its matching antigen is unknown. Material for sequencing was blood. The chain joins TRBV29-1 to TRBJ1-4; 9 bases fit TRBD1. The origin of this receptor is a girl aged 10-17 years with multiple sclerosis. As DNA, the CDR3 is TGCAGCACCGGGACAGGGACTAATGAAAAACTGTTTTTT. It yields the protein CSTGTGTNEKLFF.